The clone carrying this TCR beta chain is a singleton in its sample. Its antigen is not identified. Libraries were prepared by immunoSEQ multiplex PCR; TCRdb keeps only in-frame clonotypes and omits some of them. The sample lists some 2.3 million clones, 80% to 95% occurring once. Trimming shortened V by 7 bases and J by 4 bases, and 17 bases separated the two germline ends. Looked up from germline, CDR1 is MNHEY and CDR2 is SVGAGI. The CDR3 contains 14 residues. A CD45RA-negative memory subset and a CD45RA+ naive subset were separated from the CD4+ cells. This sample is part of a study of shared clonotypes between healthy human individuals. Across the whole study: Donors consisted of a couple of women and a few men between 18 and 49. CD4 naive and memory got three plates each, CD8 naive two, CD8 memory one.

Study-level points and caveats: Memory subsets generally showed lower estimated richness than naive subsets.

This TCR derives from a man between 18 and 35 years old in good health. Some clones in this sample may be carry-over from other donors' samples. The chain recombines TRBV6-5 with TRBJ2-7, with D tentatively TRBD2 (6 bases). Sample: naive CD4+ T cells from PBMCs. Noted subset: CD45RA+ positively selected. The CDR3 DNA reads as TGTGCCAGCAAGATCGGAGGGTCTAATTACGAGCAGTACTTC. It is translated as CASKIGGSNYEQYF.